This T cell receptor beta chain was captured in a study of blood T cell repertoires in COVID-19. Sequencing was performed with immunoSEQ multiplex PCR; in TCRdb, only in-frame clones are kept and a portion is missing. The sample yields roughly 290,000 clones, 70% to 90% seen once. With 10 bases clipped from V and 3 bases from J, the junction kept 8 bases outside the gene matches. The V gene's germline CDR1 is MNHEY and CDR2 SVGAGI. This CDR3 is 14 amino acids long. Sequencing was done on a sample of PBMCs or T cells enriched from blood (not recorded which). The source is a man aged 25 to 40 who had recovered from COVID-19. V gene TRBV6-5 combines with J gene TRBJ2-2; 7 positions match TRBD1. The CDR3 sequence is CATYQGVYTGELFF. DNA for the CDR3: TGTGCCACCTACCAGGGGGTCTACACCGGGGAGCTGTTTTTT.